The 4 T cell receptor beta chains given below trace back to one sample, sequenced in a study of shared clonotypes between healthy human individuals. The assay was immunoSEQ multiplex PCR, and TCRdb's table has in-frame clones only and misses some. This table holds about 800,000 clones, 90% to 97% found once. In the naive CD8 group, cells lacked CD45RO and were positively selected for CCR7, so terminally differentiated effector memory CD45RA+ cells were left out. The sample consisted of naive CD8+ T cells sorted from blood. The receptors come from a young man in good health.

The rearrangement links TRBV6-5 to TRBJ2-7; 7 bases match TRBD1. The V and J ends lost 1 base and 6 bases, in that order; junction bases with no gene match: 9. This CDR3 comprises 15 residues. Germline V gene data show CDR1 as MNHEY and CDR2 as SVGAGI. The CDR3 sequence: CASSYYPTGLAEQYF. The CDR3 coding sequence is TGTGCCAGCAGTTACTACCCGACAGGGTTGGCCGAGCAGTACTTC.

The J gene is TRBJ1-2, the V gene TRBV15; no definite D call. Trimming shortened V by 1 base and J by 0 bases, and 12 bases separated the two germline ends. Germline CDR1 reads LNHNV; CDR2 reads YYDKDF (reference sequence). This CDR3 region has 16 residues. The CDR3 sequence is CATSRGAPSSNYGYTF. CDR3 bases: TGTGCCACCAGCAGAGGGGCCCCCTCTTCTAACTATGGCTACACCTTC.

The V call is TRBV10-2, the J call TRBJ2-1; a possible D gene is TRBD2 (5 bases). With 5 bases removed from V and 0 bases from J, the gap between germline ends came to 8 bases. The CDR3 is 14 amino acids. The V gene's germline CDR1 is WSHSY and CDR2 SAAADI. DNA of the CDR3: TGCGCCAGCAGTAGAGGGAGCTCCTACAATGAGCAGTTCTTC. It is translated as CASSRGSSYNEQFF.

The gene calls are TRBV27 and TRBJ2-1; D is perhaps TRBD2 (6 bases). The V gene's germline CDR1 is MNHEY and CDR2 SMNVEV (reference sequence). The CDR3 has 16 residues. V was shortened by 6 bases and J by 1 base, with 16 bases between the two germline ends. The CDR3 spells CASRDTRELSYNEQFF. In DNA form, the CDR3 reads TGTGCCAGCAGAGACACCCGGGAGCTGTCCTACAATGAGCAGTTCTTC.